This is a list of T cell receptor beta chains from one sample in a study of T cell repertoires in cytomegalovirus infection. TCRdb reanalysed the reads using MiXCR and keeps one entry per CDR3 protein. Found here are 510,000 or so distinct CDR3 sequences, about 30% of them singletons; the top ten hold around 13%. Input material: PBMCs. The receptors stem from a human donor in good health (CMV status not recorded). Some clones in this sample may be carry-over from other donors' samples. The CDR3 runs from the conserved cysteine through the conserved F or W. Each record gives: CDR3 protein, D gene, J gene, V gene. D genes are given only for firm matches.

CDR3: CASSLGGIKSYEQYF
D: TRBD2
J: TRBJ2-7
V: TRBV28

CDR3: CASRPQLDPNYGYTF
D: NA
J: TRBJ1-2
V: TRBV7-2

CDR3: CASSRSGTAKNSPLHF
D: NA
J: TRBJ1-6
V: TRBV5-6

CDR3: CASSPGEGRDSPLHF
D: NA
J: TRBJ1-6
V: TRBV4-3

CDR3: CASSGGRDSNEQFF
D: NA
J: TRBJ2-1
V: TRBV12-3/TRBV12-4

CDR3: CASREQGGTEAFF
D: NA
J: TRBJ1-1
V: TRBV6-2/TRBV6-3

CDR3: CASSRAEWRTGESGELFF
D: NA
J: TRBJ2-2
V: TRBV7-6

CDR3: CSVGSRGRLDTQYF
D: TRBD1
J: TRBJ2-3
V: TRBV29-1

CDR3: CASSFLGYEQFF
D: NA
J: TRBJ2-1
V: TRBV7-2

CDR3: CASSRRLDQETQYF
D: NA
J: TRBJ2-5
V: TRBV7-2

CDR3: CASSRERGGDTEAFF
D: NA
J: TRBJ1-1
V: TRBV5-1

CDR3: CASSPTGFVDEKLFF
D: TRBD1
J: TRBJ1-4
V: TRBV14